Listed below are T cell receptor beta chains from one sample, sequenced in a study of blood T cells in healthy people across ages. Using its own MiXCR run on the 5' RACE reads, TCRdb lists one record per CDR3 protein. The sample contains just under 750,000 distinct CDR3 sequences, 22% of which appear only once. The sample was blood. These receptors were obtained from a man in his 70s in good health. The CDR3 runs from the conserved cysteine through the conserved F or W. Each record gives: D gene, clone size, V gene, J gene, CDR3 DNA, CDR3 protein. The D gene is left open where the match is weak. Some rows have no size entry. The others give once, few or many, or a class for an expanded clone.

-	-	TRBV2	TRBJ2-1	TGTGCCAGCAGTTCACATCACACAGATGGCGAGCAGTTCTTC	CASSSHHTDGEQFF
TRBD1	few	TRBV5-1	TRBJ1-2	TGCGCCAGCAGCTACACGGGACAGGGGAACTATGGCTACACCTTC	CASSYTGQGNYGYTF
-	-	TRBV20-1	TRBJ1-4	TGCAGTGCTCATGGACAGACGGGGGGCAATGAAAAACTGTTTTTT	CSAHGQTGGNEKLFF
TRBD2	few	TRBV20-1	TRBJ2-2	TGCAGTGCTAGACTCCCCAGGACTAGCGGGACGAACACCGGGGAGCTGTTTTTT	CSARLPRTSGTNTGELFF
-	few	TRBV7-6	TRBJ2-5	TGTGCCAGCAGCTTTTGGTTGGAGACCCAGTACTTC	CASSFWLETQYF
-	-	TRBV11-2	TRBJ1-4	TGTGCCAGCAGCTTTTCGCAGTCTCATGAAAAACTGTTTTTT	CASSFSQSHEKLFF
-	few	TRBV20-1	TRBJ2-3	TGCAGTGCTAGAGTAGGCGGGGTATCCACAGATACGCAGTATTTT	CSARVGGVSTDTQYF
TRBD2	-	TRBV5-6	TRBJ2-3	TGTGCCAGCAGCCCCGGGACTAGCGGGACGGCAGATACGCAGTATTTT	CASSPGTSGTADTQYF
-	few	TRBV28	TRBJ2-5	TGTGCCAGCAGTTTTGGGGGTGATGAGACCCAGTACTTC	CASSFGGDETQYF
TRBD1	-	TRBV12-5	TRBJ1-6	TGTGCTAGTGGTAACCCGACAGGGGCCTTATGGTCACCCCTCCACTTT	CASGNPTGALWSPLHF
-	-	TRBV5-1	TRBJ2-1	TGCGCCAGCAGGATTGGGGTTAGCTCCTACAATGAGCAGTTCTTC	CASRIGVSSYNEQFF
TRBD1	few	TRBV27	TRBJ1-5	TGTGCCAGCAGACGAGACAGGGGAAGCAATCAGCCCCAGCATTTT	CASRRDRGSNQPQHF
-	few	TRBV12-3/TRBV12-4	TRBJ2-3	TGTGCCAGCAGTTTCATGATATCCACAGATACGCAGTATTTT	CASSFMISTDTQYF
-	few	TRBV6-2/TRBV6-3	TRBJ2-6	TGTGCCAGCACACGCGGCGGGGCTGGGGCCAACGTCCTGACTTTC	CASTRGGAGANVLTF
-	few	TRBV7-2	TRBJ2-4	TGTGCCAGCAGCTTACCCCAACTGGCTAACATTCAGTACTTC	CASSLPQLANIQYF
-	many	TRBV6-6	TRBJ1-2	TGTGCCAGCAGTTACGGGGACACCGGCTACACCTTC	CASSYGDTGYTF
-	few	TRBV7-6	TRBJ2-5	TGTGCCAGCAGCTTAGATGCGGGAAAGACCCAGTACTTC	CASSLDAGKTQYF
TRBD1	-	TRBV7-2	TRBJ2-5	TGTGCCAGCAGCTTACCGGGACAGGGTTCTGGAGAGACCCAGTACTTC	CASSLPGQGSGETQYF
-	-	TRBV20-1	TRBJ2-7	TGCAGTGCTAGAGGGCCCCAAGACTACGAGCAGTACTTC	CSARGPQDYEQYF
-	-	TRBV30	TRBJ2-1	TGTGCCTGGAATAAAGGGGGACGAGTATACAATGAGCAGTTCTTC	CAWNKGGRVYNEQFF
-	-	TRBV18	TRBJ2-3	TGTGCCAGCTCACCAAGACAGCAGGAGGATACGCAGTATTTT	CASSPRQQEDTQYF
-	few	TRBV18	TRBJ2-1	TGTGCCAGCTCCAGCATAATCGGAGCGGGCCCCTACAATGAGCAGTTCTTC	CASSSIIGAGPYNEQFF
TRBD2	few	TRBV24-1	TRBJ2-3	TGTGCCACCAGTGATTTGCCCTTTAAGCGGGGATCGACAGATACGCAGTATTTT	CATSDLPFKRGSTDTQYF
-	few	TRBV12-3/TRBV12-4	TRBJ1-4	TGTGCCAGCAGTCTGGGTGCGGGTGAAAAACTGTTTTTT	CASSLGAGEKLFF
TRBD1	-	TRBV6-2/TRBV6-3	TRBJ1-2	TGTGCCAGCAGGCGACAGGGGGCTGACTATGGCTACACCTTC	CASRRQGADYGYTF
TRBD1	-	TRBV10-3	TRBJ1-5	TGTGCCATCAGTGATTCGACAGGGGTCCAGCCCCAGCATTTT	CAISDSTGVQPQHF
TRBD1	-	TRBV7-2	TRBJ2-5	TGTGCCAGCAGCTTCTCCGGGACAGGGATCCAAGAGACCCAGTACTTC	CASSFSGTGIQETQYF
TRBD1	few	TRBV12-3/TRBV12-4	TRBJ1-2	TGTGCCAGCAGTTTAGGACGCGGGACAGGGTTTGGCTACACCTTC	CASSLGRGTGFGYTF
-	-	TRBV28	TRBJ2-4	TGTGCCAGCAGTTTATCGAGTAAATTAGCCAAAAACATTCACTACTTC	CASSLSSKLAKNIHYF
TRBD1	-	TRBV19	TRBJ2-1	TGTGCCAGCTCCGGGACAGGGGGGAACAATGAGCAGTTCTTC	CASSGTGGNNEQFF
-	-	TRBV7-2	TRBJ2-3	TGTGCCGGCAGCCCTTCGGCTAGCGGCACAGATACGCAGTATTTT	CAGSPSASGTDTQYF
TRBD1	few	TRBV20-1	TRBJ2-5	TGCAGTGCTACCCCCCCGACAGGGGGCTTTGAGACCCAGTACTTC	CSATPPTGGFETQYF
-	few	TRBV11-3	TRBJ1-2	TGTGCCAGCACCAGAGACGGCTATGGCTACACCTTC	CASTRDGYGYTF
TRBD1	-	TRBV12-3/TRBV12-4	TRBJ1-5	TGTGCCAGCAGTTTAGCCGGGACAGGGGCTTTTCAGCCCCAGCATTTT	CASSLAGTGAFQPQHF
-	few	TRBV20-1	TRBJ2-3	TGCAGTGCTAGAGTGTGGACATCCACAGATACGCAGTATTTT	CSARVWTSTDTQYF
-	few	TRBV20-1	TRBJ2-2	TGCAGTGCTATCTATACGAACACCGGGGAGCTGTTTTTT	CSAIYTNTGELFF
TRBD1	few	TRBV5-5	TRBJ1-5	TGTGCCAGCAGCGAGGAAGGACAGGGTAATCAGCCCCAGCATTTT	CASSEEGQGNQPQHF
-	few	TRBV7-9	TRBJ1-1	TGTGCCAGCAGCTTAGTTAGGGCTGCCACTGAAGCTTTCTTT	CASSLVRAATEAFF
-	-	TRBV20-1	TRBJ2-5	TGCAGTGCTAGAGATCTGACTAGACGCTTGTACTTC	CSARDLTRRLYF
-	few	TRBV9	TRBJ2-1	TGTGCCAGCAGCCCCTCCGGTTCCCTTGGCTACAATGAGCAGTTCTTC	CASSPSGSLGYNEQFF
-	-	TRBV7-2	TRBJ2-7	TGTGCCAGCAGCTTAATCGGGCTACAATCCTACGAGCAGTACTTC	CASSLIGLQSYEQYF
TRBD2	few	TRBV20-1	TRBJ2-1	TGCAGTGCTAGACTAGCGGGAGTACGGGAGCAGTTCTTC	CSARLAGVREQFF
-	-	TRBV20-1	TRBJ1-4	TGCAGTGCTAGAGGCCCCTTACATGAAAAACTGTTTTTT	CSARGPLHEKLFF
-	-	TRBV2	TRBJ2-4	TGTGCCAGCAGCACAGGTGGAGGGGATCAGTACTTC	CASSTGGGDQYF
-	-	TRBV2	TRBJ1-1	TGTGCCAGCAGTGAAGGGGGGAGGGCTTTCTTT	CASSEGGRAFF
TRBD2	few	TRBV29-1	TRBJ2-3	TGCAGCGTTGCACTAGCGACAGATACGCAGTATTTT	CSVALATDTQYF
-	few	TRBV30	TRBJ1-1	TGTGCCTGGAGTGCGTCATGGGGCATTAAGCCCCGGAACACTGAAGCTTTCTTT	CAWSASWGIKPRNTEAFF